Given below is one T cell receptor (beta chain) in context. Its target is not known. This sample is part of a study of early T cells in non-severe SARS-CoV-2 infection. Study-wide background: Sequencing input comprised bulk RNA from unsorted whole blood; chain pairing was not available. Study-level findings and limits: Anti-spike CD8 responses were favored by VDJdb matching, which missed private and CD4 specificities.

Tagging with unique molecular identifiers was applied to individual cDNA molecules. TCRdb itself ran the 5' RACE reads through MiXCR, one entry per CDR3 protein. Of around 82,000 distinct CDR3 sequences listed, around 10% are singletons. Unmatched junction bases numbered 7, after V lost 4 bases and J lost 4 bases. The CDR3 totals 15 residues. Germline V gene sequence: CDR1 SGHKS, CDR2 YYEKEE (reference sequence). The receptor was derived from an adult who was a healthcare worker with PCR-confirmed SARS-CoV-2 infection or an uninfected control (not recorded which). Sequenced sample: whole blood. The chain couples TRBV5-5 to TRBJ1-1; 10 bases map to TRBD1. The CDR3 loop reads CASSPRQGASTEAFF. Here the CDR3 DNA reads TGTGCCAGCAGCCCGCGACAGGGGGCAAGCACTGAAGCTTTCTTT.